The clone carrying this TCR beta chain was seen a few times. Antigen specificity is unknown. All unsorted peripheral T cells were captured because whole blood was used without fractionation. About 450 ng RNA was reverse transcribed with alpha and beta constant-region primers. Using multiplexing indices, alpha and beta chain libraries were generated apart by chain-specific third strand synthesis. TCRdb analysed the 5' RACE reads with MiXCR anew, one entry per CDR3 protein. The table records around 21,000 distinct CDR3 sequences, 8.9% of them present only once. The entry originates in a study of HIV-infected patients and healthy controls. The CDR3 runs to 12 residues. Germline lookup yields CDR1 SEHNR and CDR2 FQNEAQ (reference sequence). V lost 3 bases and J lost 9; bases outside the gene matches: 2. Study observations and caveats: Healthy controls carried many MAIT alpha-chain CDR3s, while HIV+ repertoires had few. HIV-associated CDR3 frequencies dropped significantly during therapy; CMV-associated ones, mostly rising, changed nonsignificantly. HIV-infected patients and controls differed significantly in mean usage of eight alpha and eight beta V genes.

V usage is TRBV7-9 and J usage is TRBJ2-3, with 8 bases aligning to TRBD1. The source material was blood. This sequence originates from an adult in good health. CDR3 coding DNA: TGTGCCAGCAGCTTGGGGACAGGCACGCAGTATTTT. Amino acid sequence: CASSLGTGTQYF.